Here is one TCR beta chain with its context. The antigen is unknown. This sample is part of a study of CXCR3-negative and CXCR3-positive naive CD8 T cells. In preparing the TRB cDNA libraries, 5' RACE with UMI labels was used. TCRdb re-called the 5' RACE reads and gives one entry per CDR3 protein, without DNA. This listing includes tens of thousands of distinct CDR3 sequences. A CD45RO-CCR7+CD27+CD95- profile was what naive CD8+ T cells displayed. Study-level findings and limits: Memory CD8+ T cell repertoires were far less diverse than both naive subsets. TRBV-TRBJ usage was alike in naive CXCR3-negative and CXCR3-positive cells but differed in memory cells. The TRB CDR3s that CXCR3-positive naive cells carried were more hydrophobic than those of CXCR3-negative naive cells.

Germline V gene sequence: CDR1 SGHVS, CDR2 FNYEAQ. The CDR3 totals 14 residues. The source is a human donor in good health. Some clones in this sample may be carry-over from other donors' samples. The sequenced sample consisted of naive CXCR3+ CD8+ T cells from blood. Indicated subset: CD45RO-CCR7+CD27+CD95- naive CD8+ T cells expressing CXCR3 (TNR3+). V is TRBV7-6 and J is TRBJ2-3; there is no DNA to check the TCRdb D call of TRBD2. CDR3: CASSLRGTTYTQYF.